This T cell receptor (beta chain) was recorded in a study of cytomegalovirus exposure and HLA in healthy donors (dated by TCRdb to about 2017). Context from the whole study: In an earlier analysis of approximately 640 of the donors, 250 to 300 Gb of sequence data and just under 120 million unique TCR beta sequences from about 179 million T cells were reported. The study used immunosequencing to profile the T cell repertoires of 600 to 850 subjects and linked those repertoires to cytomegalovirus serostatus. Rather than using new phenotypic data, the later analysis identified candidate immune exposures from TCR beta sequences and from how often those sequences occurred across donors. Approximately 310 gigabases of sequencing data and tens of millions of unique TCR sequences were included in an early release covering roughly 600 HLA-typed donors. On average, roughly 200,000 unique TCR beta nucleotide sequences were sequenced per donor among 300 to 500 genotyped donors of the cohort, with roughly 18% of those sequences being non-productive. Every repertoire in the discovery cohort had been generated on one and the same sequencing platform. To study patterns of TCR occurrence, a later analysis re-analyzed previously published TCR beta repertoires from several hundred donors and added high-resolution HLA genotyping. A later genetic analysis took genome-wide SNP genotypes for about 55% of the 666 donors and used that subset as a discovery cohort. Typing coverage differed by locus: A, B, C, DRB1 and DQB1 were typed in roughly 620-640 donors, DQA1 in about 560, DPA1 in 600 to 610, and DPB1 in just under 480. In addition to the first cohort of 666 subjects, a separate validation cohort of 120 different subjects was used. The genetic ancestry cluster associated with self-reported Caucasian donors included 81% of the 350 to 500 genotyped donors. An earlier analysis of some 600 of the donors applied high-throughput TCR beta sequencing to assess whether each TCR beta V gene segment acted as functional or pseudogenic. Alongside the repertoire data, information on donor age, sex, ethnicity and CMV serostatus was compiled. The study combined high-throughput TCR immunosequencing, statistical association of individual TCRs with disease status, and machine learning to predict cytomegalovirus infection status. The study aimed to test whether cataloging public T cell receptors could reveal signatures of past pathogen exposure. HLA typing covered class I and class II loci at four-digit resolution. About five DR-DQ haplotypes were treated as single units for association and clustering because of strong linkage in the cohort. General study outcomes and caveats: A further reported finding was that TCR beta sequences accurately predicted the HLA-A and HLA-B alleles for most subjects in the first cohort. Compared with the approximately 670-donor mean, donors in an Asian-associated ancestry cluster had fewer N-insertions in productive TCRs, according to a later genetic analysis. In this cohort, only TCR beta chains were sequenced, and detectable features were limited by the absence of alpha or paired-chain data. Sequencing depth was assumed to be roughly uniform across donors in the presence/absence analyses, though that assumption may not hold. When HLA alleles, especially DR and DQ, strongly co-occurred, attributing TCR associations to individual alleles was difficult. The classifier was reported to diagnose cytomegalovirus status with high specificity and sensitivity in both the original and validation cohorts. In a later analysis, most CMV-associated TCR beta chains were found to appear HLA-restricted, with HLA associations seemingly driven largely by CMV exposure. Because the 87-base-pair reads could not distinguish some IMGT-functional V segments, including TRBV6-2 and TRBV6-3, those segments were excluded. A few of the identified cytomegalovirus-associated TCR beta chains were confirmed in vitro to be specific for cytomegalovirus antigens. A later analysis associated about 17,000 TCR beta sequences with specific HLA alleles at a false discovery rate of 0.05. The only immune exposure information available for the cohort was CMV serostatus. In a later analysis, several top co-occurrence clusters were reported to appear linked to parvovirus B19, influenza, CMV and Epstein-Barr virus. A later analysis found that HLA-associated TCR beta chains were more clonally expanded and had lower generation probabilities than equally common non-associated chains. A later genetic analysis associated a missense DCLRE1C variant with V-gene and J-gene trimming of TCR beta chains, and an independent cohort replicated the association. Most TCR sequences were seen in very few donors, while some public TCRs were found in many individuals. The earlier analysis of some 560 of the donors excluded approximately 17 rarely observed V segments, including chromosome 9 orphons, because counts were too low. Because HLA typing was missing for some donors at each locus, association tests included only the typed subset. A total of fewer than 200 TCR beta chains were listed by the study as associated with cytomegalovirus. Linkage disequilibrium might explain the correlated functional status among segregating V segments, but an unknown experimental factor could not be excluded. In a later analysis, the rate of TCR association differed among HLA loci, with DRB1 alleles having the most associated TCRs and HLA-C alleles having the fewest. A group of highly shared sequence variants was considered likely to be a technical artifact of the sequencing pipeline. In an earlier analysis of fewer than 700 of the donors, most TCR beta V segments appeared in productive rearrangements about 87% or about 30% of the time, broadly matching IMGT annotations. It was suggested by the authors that the approach could potentially be generalized to other disease states and immunological phenotypes.

The germline V gene yields SGDLS for CDR1 and YYNGEE for CDR2. Its CDR3 holds 16 amino acids, cysteine through phenylalanine. Of the read, only the CDR3 DNA is kept; its 48 bases are in frame from base 1. At the junction V is shortened by 5 bases and J by 0 bases, with 15 bases in between. On this clone: This clone's antigen is unknown. Base qualities are missing; no much larger clone stands one base away.

Receptors were amplified or captured by the immunoSEQ multiplex PCR assay. A mixture of 60 forward primers for TCR Vbeta segments and 13 reverse primers for TCR Jbeta segments was used in the multiplex PCR. The CDR3 region of rearranged TCR beta genes was amplified from genomic DNA with a multiplex PCR assay. The amplified TCR beta libraries were sequenced on the Illumina HiSeq System as 87-base-pair reads. As for the original processing: In a later analysis, tens of millions of unique TCR beta chains were counted across the 650 to 750 repertoires, and roughly 11 million of these chains were shared by at least two donors. Raw reads were error-corrected and collapsed into unique sequences with a nearest-neighbor algorithm that merged closely related sequences to remove PCR and sequencing errors. V, D and J gene segments were assigned by aligning CDR3 sequences to IMGT reference sequences. Each retained sequence needed at least a six-nucleotide match to both a V gene segment and a J gene segment. Rearrangements were classified as productive when the CDR3 lacked stop codons and remained in frame with V and J, and all other rearrangements were classified as non-productive. Following IMGT convention, CDR3 was defined as the stretch from the second conserved V-encoded cysteine up to the conserved J-encoded phenylalanine. The earlier analysis of some 600 of the donors excluded sequences that lacked an unambiguous match to a single V gene segment. In an earlier analysis of about 590 of the donors, a V segment was called functional when productive rearrangements were above 56.7%, and segregating when the standard deviation between donors exceeded 5%. To diagnose cytomegalovirus status from the catalog of TCR beta chain sequences, a statistical classification framework was built. In a later analysis, TCR nucleotide sequences were compared against IMGT/GENE-DB human TR gene sequences so that V and J genes could be assigned. In a later analysis, CDR3 sequences and most-parsimonious VDJ recombination scenarios were assigned using the TCRdist pipeline. A later analysis defined each TCR beta chain by its CDR3 amino acid sequence plus V-gene family, and excluded reads lacking a unique V-gene family. A later analysis removed several hundred highly shared, low-generation-probability nucleotide sequences to deal with suspected cross-contamination and a sequencing artifact. A later analysis calculated a clonal expansion index for each public chain from normalized within-repertoire ranks of inferred template counts. In a later analysis, generation probabilities were computed with a VDJ recombination model fitted to out-of-frame rearrangements, and the resulting probabilities were checked against IGoR. A later analysis scored TCR-TCR, TCR-HLA and TCR-CMV co-occurrence with hypergeometric tests, applying a repertoire-size bias correction to TCR pairs. False discovery rates were estimated in a later analysis by permuting HLA or CMV assignments 20 times. A later analysis grouped co-occurring TCRs with DBSCAN, adding TCRdist sequence similarity when clustering within HLA-allele-positive subsets. Co-occurrence clustering excluded repertoires with fewer than 30,000 or more than 120,000 public chains, plus five with anomalous nucleotide sharing. Drawn from immuneACCESS, this table holds only the in-frame rearrangements with V and J called that TCRdb kept. Clones are partly lost; checked studies trace under half to an unresolved V gene and leave the rest unexplained. That table furnishes V, J and clone size, whereas the DNA furnished D and trimming. This sample is represented by 150,000 to 200,000 clones; about 80% of them were singletons. About 14% of the sample is held by the ten biggest clonotypes.

The cohort comprised around 700 healthy bone marrow donors. At the time of sampling, every cohort member was nominally healthy, though immune exposures that went unrecorded were likely present. The donor was CMV seropositive and was included in the group of 289 seropositive cohort members. A peripheral blood sample was provided by each donor, and peripheral blood mononuclear cells were used for TCR beta sequencing. The Qiagen DNeasy Blood Extraction Kit was used to extract genomic DNA from the blood cell samples. The source of this sequence is a middle-aged man in good health and CMV-seropositive. Sequencing was carried out using PBMCs. The chain couples TRBV9 to TRBJ1-3; perhaps TRBD1 is the D gene, with 6 bases matching. For the CDR3, the sequence is CASRPVDSYSGNTIYF. The DNA is TGTGCCAGCAGGCCCGTGGACAGCTACTCTGGAAACACCATATATTTT.